The entry below describes one T cell receptor beta chain. Its antigen is currently unknown. There are 16 residues in the CDR3. V lost 0 bases to trimming and J lost 4 bases; unmatched junction nucleotides: 9. Per germline, CDR1 DFQATT and CDR2 SNEGSKA (reference sequence). The data originate from a study of spatial heterogeneity in lung cancer. Time point specified: sample taken at primary tumor resection. Findings of the study overall: Higher tumor mutation counts went along with higher counts of expanded intratumoral alpha and beta TCRs.

A unique molecular identifier was attached to every TCR cDNA molecule. From the 5' RACE reads, TCRdb called clonotypes with MiXCR, one entry per CDR3 protein. The table lists thousands of distinct CDR3 sequences, 13% to 15% of them singletons, with about 13% in the top ten. Specimen: lung tumor tissue, collected at surgery. The rearrangement uses TRBV20-1 and TRBJ2-5; TRBD1 matches at 9 bases. The clonotype originates from a male donor with early-stage non-small cell lung cancer. The CDR3 DNA sequence: TGCAGTGCTAGAGATGACGGGACAGGGAATCTAGAGACCCAGTACTTC. Translation: CSARDDGTGNLETQYF.